Listed here are 14 T cell receptor beta chains from one sample, sequenced in a study of T cells after yellow fever vaccination (dated 2019 in TCRdb). In the paper's terms, the treatment or condition label means: live attenuated yellow fever vaccine strain. Receptor libraries were prepared by 5' RACE. Data came from an Illumina HiSeq 2500. Starting from the raw public reads, TCRdb applied fastp trimming at Q25, assembled clones with MiXCR and retained in-frame beta chains. CDR3 protein sequences are deduplicated, and each keeps its most common genes and DNA. Here the sample has just under 600,000 distinct CDR3 sequences; approximately 15% occur a single time. Together, the top ten hold more than 12% of the sample. Sequences were derived from PBMCs, sampled on the day of the yellow fever booster vaccination. Every receptor here comes from a man aged 30 to 39 who received the YFV17D yellow fever vaccine.

This clonotype has a count of ten or more. This chain uses TRBV20-1 with TRBJ2-7; the D gene is possibly TRBD2 (5 bases). CDR3 length: 13 amino acids. V gave up 6 bases and J gave up 3 bases, with 15 bases separating them. The germline gives CDR1 DFQATT, CDR2 SNEGSKA (reference sequence). DNA of the CDR3: TGCAGTGCGGGAGACTTGGAGCGCTACGAGCAGTACTTC. This encodes CSAGDLERYEQYF.

This clonotype was counted a few times. The chain combines TRBV18 with TRBJ1-1; D uncertain. The CDR3 is 16 amino acids. CDR1 is KGHSH and CDR2 is LQKENI in the germline V gene. V lost 0 bases to trimming and J lost 1 base, with 12 bases between them. CDR3 sequence: CASSPPSPGENTEAFF. The CDR3 DNA reads TGTGCCAGCTCACCACCGTCACCAGGCGAGAACACTGAAGCTTTCTTT.

This clonotype was picked up a small number of times. V usage is TRBV4-2 and J usage is TRBJ2-1, with 7 nucleotides matching TRBD2. The CDR3 has 16 amino acids. The germline V gene encodes CDR1 LGHNA and CDR2 YNFKEQ. J was trimmed by 4 bases and V by 3 bases; bases with no gene match: 9. CDR3 DNA sequence: TGTGCCAGCAGCCAGATAGGTCTAGCGGTTTACAATGAGCAGTTCTTC. Its translation is CASSQIGLAVYNEQFF.

V is TRBV7-9 and J is TRBJ2-5, with unresolved D. Looked up from germline, CDR1 is SEHNR and CDR2 is FQNEAQ (reference sequence). This CDR3 is 14 amino acids long. V dropped 5 bases and J dropped 1 base, with 11 bases sitting between them. CDR3 loop: CASSGVWGQETQYF. The CDR3 nucleotides are TGTGCCAGCAGCGGGGTATGGGGCCAAGAGACCCAGTACTTC.

The rearrangement links TRBV6-5 to TRBJ2-3; perhaps TRBD2 as D (6 bases). CDR3 length: 19 residues. In germline, CDR1 is MNHEY, CDR2 SVGAGI. V dropped 2 bases and J dropped 0 bases, with 21 bases sitting between them. CDR3 protein: CASSYLGIAESPSTDTQYF. The CDR3 bases are TGTGCCAGCAGTTACCTCGGGATAGCGGAATCCCCTAGCACAGATACGCAGTATTTT.

This clonotype was picked up a small number of times. The J gene is TRBJ1-1, the V gene TRBV3-1; D is undetermined. Trimming cost V 4 bases and J 3 bases, with 6 bases left between them. The germline gives CDR1 LGHDT, CDR2 YNNKEL (reference sequence). The CDR3 covers 12 residues. The CDR3 sequence: CASSLSDTEAFF. Here the CDR3 DNA reads TGTGCCAGCAGCCTGAGTGACACTGAAGCTTTCTTT.

CDR3 loop: CASSQDISGNTIYF. CDR3 DNA: TGTGCCAGCAGCCAAGACATCTCTGGAAACACCATATATTTT. The rearrangement joins TRBV5-5 to TRBJ1-3; D not resolved. V lost 4 bases and J lost 0, with 8 bases in between. The length of the CDR3 is 14 residues. Germline CDR1 is SGHKS and CDR2 is YYEKEE (reference sequence).

V and J are TRBV15 and TRBJ2-1, with 7 positions matching TRBD2. CDR3 size: 18 residues. Per germline, CDR1 LNHNV and CDR2 YYDKDF (reference sequence). V was clipped by 0 bases and J by 5 bases; unmatched bases: 13. The CDR3 region has the DNA TGTGCCACCAGCAGAGATACCCCGACGGGAGGAGAAGACAATGAGCAGTTCTTC. It is translated as CATSRDTPTGGEDNEQFF.

This clonotype was seen more than once but under ten times. This chain uses TRBV5-8 with TRBJ2-1; either TRBD1 or TRBD2 may supply D (5 bases each). The CDR3 is 15 residues long. The V end lost 2 bases, the J end lost 4 bases, and 13 bases lay between the germline ends. Germline-derived CDR1 and CDR2 are SGHTS and YDEGEE. The CDR3 DNA reads TGTGCCAGCAGCTTTGTCCTCTGGGGGTACAATGAGCAGTTCTTC. It specifies CASSFVLWGYNEQFF.

This sequence joins TRBV5-1 and TRBJ2-7, with D perhaps matching TRBD1 (5 bases). V gave up 3 bases and J gave up 0 bases, with 13 bases separating them. Per the germline V gene, CDR1 is SGHRS and CDR2 is YFSETQ. The CDR3 spans 15 residues. The CDR3 sequence is CASSYDVGVSYEQYF. The CDR3 DNA reads as TGCGCCAGCAGCTACGACGTAGGGGTCTCCTACGAGCAGTACTTC.

V and J are TRBV20-1 and TRBJ1-4; D gene uncertain. V was pared by 4 bases and J by 3 bases, with 12 bases between. In germline, CDR1 is DFQATT, CDR2 SNEGSKA (reference sequence). This CDR3 region has 14 residues. The CDR3 DNA follows: TGCAGTGCTACAGCCGCTCTGCCTAATGAAAAACTGTTTTTT. It specifies CSATAALPNEKLFF.

The chain combines TRBV6-2 or TRBV6-3 with TRBJ2-3; possibly TRBD2 for D (5 bases). The length of the CDR3 is 12 residues. V lost 7 bases and J 6 bases, leaving 11 bases between the germline ends. Germline CDR1 MNHEY, CDR2 SVGEGT. The CDR3 bases are TGTGCCAGCACCAAAACGGGGGATACGCAGTATTTT. Translated: CASTKTGDTQYF.

This clonotype was found a few times. The chain links TRBV9 to TRBJ2-5; 7 nucleotides align to TRBD2. Losses at the gene ends were 4 bases for V and 4 bases for J; bases not matched to a gene: 10. Germline assignment: CDR1 SGDLS and CDR2 YYNGEE. The CDR3 spans 15 residues. The chain's CDR3 is CASSPAAGVGETQYF. The CDR3 DNA reads as TGTGCCAGCAGCCCAGCGGCGGGAGTCGGAGAGACCCAGTACTTC.

The chain employs TRBV20-1 and TRBJ1-1; 8 bases agree with TRBD1. After removal of 7 bases from V and 4 bases from J, the junction contained 2 bases not matched to a gene. Germline values: CDR1 DFQATT, CDR2 SNEGSKA (reference sequence). The CDR3 sequence is 11 residues long. The CDR3 reads CSDRGITEAFF. The CDR3, as DNA: TGCAGTGACAGGGGGATCACTGAAGCTTTCTTT.